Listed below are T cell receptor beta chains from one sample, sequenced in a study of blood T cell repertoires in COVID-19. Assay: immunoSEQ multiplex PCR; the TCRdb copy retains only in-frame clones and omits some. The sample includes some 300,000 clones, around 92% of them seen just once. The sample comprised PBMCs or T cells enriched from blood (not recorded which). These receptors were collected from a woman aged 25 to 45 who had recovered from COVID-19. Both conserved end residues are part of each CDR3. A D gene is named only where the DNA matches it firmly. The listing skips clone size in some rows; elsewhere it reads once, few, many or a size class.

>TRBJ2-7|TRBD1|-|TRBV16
TGTGCCAGCAGCCCCCGGGACAGGGGAGGAGAGCAGTACTTC
CASSPRDRGGEQYF
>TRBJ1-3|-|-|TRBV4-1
TGCGCCAGCAGCCACCCCGGGAGGAGGGCTGGAAACACCATATATTTT
CASSHPGRRAGNTIYF
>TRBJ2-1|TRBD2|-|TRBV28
TGTGCCAGCAGTTACCTTAGCGGGAGGGCCGTCTTGGGAAATGAGCAGTTCTTC
CASSYLSGRAVLGNEQFF
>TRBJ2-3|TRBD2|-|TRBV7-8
TGTGCCAGCAGCTTATTGACTAGCGGGGATACGCAGTATTTT
CASSLLTSGDTQYF
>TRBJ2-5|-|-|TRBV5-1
TGCGCCAGCAGCTTGGCTACCCAAGAGACCCAGTACTTC
CASSLATQETQYF
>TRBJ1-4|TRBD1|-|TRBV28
TGTGCCAGCAGTTTCGACTACCGGGACAGGAGCAATGAAAAACTGTTTTTT
CASSFDYRDRSNEKLFF
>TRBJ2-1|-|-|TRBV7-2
TGTGCCAGCAGCTTAGCCGCCTACTACAATGAGCAGTTCTTC
CASSLAAYYNEQFF
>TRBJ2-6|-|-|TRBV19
TGTGCCAGTAGTGAACTCGACTCTGGGGCCAACGTCCTGACTTTC
CASSELDSGANVLTF
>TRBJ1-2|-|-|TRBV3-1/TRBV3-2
TGTGCCAGCAGCCAAGTTAATCGTGGCTGGGGCTACACCTTC
CASSQVNRGWGYTF
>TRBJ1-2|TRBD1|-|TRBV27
TGTGCCAGCAGTCCGCGGTTTAGGACAGGGTATGGCTACACCTTC
CASSPRFRTGYGYTF
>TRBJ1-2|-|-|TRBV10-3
TGTGCCATCAGGCGCGGGGAGGTTAACTATGGCTACACCTTC
CAIRRGEVNYGYTF
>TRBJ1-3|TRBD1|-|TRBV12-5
TGTGCTAGTGGTTTGGTAGGACAGGGCTCTGGAAACACCATATATTTT
CASGLVGQGSGNTIYF
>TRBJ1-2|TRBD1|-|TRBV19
TGTGCCAGTAGTCTCCGACAGGGACCGGGCTATGGCTACACCTTC
CASSLRQGPGYGYTF
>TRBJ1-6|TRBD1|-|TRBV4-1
TGCGCCAGCAGCCAAGATTTTTCAGGGGGTCAACCCCTCCACTTT
CASSQDFSGGQPLHF
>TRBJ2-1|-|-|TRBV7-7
TGTGCTAGCAGCCTTGGGACTTTAGGCAGCCATGAGCAGTTCTTC
CASSLGTLGSHEQFF
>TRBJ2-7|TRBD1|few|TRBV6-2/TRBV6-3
TGTGCCAGCAGCCACCCGGACAGGGCCTACGAGCAGTACTTC
CASSHPDRAYEQYF
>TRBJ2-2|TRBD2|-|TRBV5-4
TGTGCCAGCAGCTCCAGCGGGAGGGCTCCCGGGGAGCTGTTTTTT
CASSSSGRAPGELFF
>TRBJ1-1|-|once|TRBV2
TGTGCCAGCCGGCTGACAGCGTGGGCCACTGAAGCTTTCTTT
CASRLTAWATEAFF
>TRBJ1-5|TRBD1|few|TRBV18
TGTGCCAGCTCATTCGACAGGGTGAGCAATCAGCCCCAGCATTTT
CASSFDRVSNQPQHF
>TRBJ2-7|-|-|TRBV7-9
TGTGCCAGCAGCCACGAATTAGCCTACGAGCAGTACTTC
CASSHELAYEQYF
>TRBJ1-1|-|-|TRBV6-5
TGTGCCAGCAGTCCTCGGAGGACTGAAGCTTTCTTT
CASSPRRTEAFF
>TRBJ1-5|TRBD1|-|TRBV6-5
TGTGCCAGCAGCAGATACAGGGGCGGCAATCAGCCCCAGCATTTT
CASSRYRGGNQPQHF
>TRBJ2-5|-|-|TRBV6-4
TGTGCCAGCATCCAGGGCGAAGAGACCCAGTACTTC
CASIQGEETQYF
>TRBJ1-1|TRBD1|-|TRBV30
TGTGCCTGGATAGGGGGCTATACTGAAGCTTTCTTT
CAWIGGYTEAFF
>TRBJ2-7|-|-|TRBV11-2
TGTGCCAGCAGCCCCCACAGGGAAGCCCACGAGCAGTACTTC
CASSPHREAHEQYF
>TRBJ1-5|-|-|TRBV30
TGTGCCTGGAGTGCGCAGTTCAATCAGCCCCAGCATTTT
CAWSAQFNQPQHF
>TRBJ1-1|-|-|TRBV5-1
TGCGCCAGCAGCTTGGCCGGGAACACTGAAGCTTTCTTT
CASSLAGNTEAFF
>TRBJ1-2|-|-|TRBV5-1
TGCGCCAGCAGCCCCTACCTTCCGGAGTCAACTAACTATGGCTACACCTTC
CASSPYLPESTNYGYTF
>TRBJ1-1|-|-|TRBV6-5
TGTGCCAGCAGTTACAGGGGCGGGGGGCCTGAAGCTTTCTTT
CASSYRGGGPEAFF